The sequence of this TCR beta chain was determined in a study of T cells in Graves' hyperthyroidism and ophthalmopathy (dated by TCRdb to between 2017 and 2020). About the investigation overall: Peripheral blood samples were taken at initial diagnosis, before any treatment was given. A discovery cohort of about 100 patients, about 40 with Graves' ophthalmopathy and about 60 with stable Graves' hyperthyroidism, was used to find distinguishing TCR V-J signatures. For training and testing, the 100 or so patients in the discovery cohort were randomly divided in a 7:3 ratio. Prospective prediction of ophthalmopathy was tested in an independent validation cohort of 18 to 20 hyperthyroidism patients and 15 to 17 patients who later progressed to ophthalmopathy. Thyroid tissue and blood T-cell repertoires from roughly 6 Graves' hyperthyroidism patients were also compared in the study. Once sampling was done, hyperthyroidism patients were given methimazole at a starting dose of 30 mg daily, whereas ophthalmopathy patients were given high-dose intravenous methylprednisolone. TCR Vbeta CDR3 sequencing of 130 to 150 peripheral blood samples (over 40 ophthalmopathy, about 80 hyperthyroidism and roughly 17 progressor patients) is reported in the paper. General findings and caveats noted by the study authors: A 13 V-J signature model separated ophthalmopathy from stable hyperthyroidism, with roughly 88% sensitivity and 81.08% specificity in cross-validation and 80%/75% in testing. In validation, progression to ophthalmopathy was predicted by the model with 70% to 71% sensitivity and nearly 75% specificity, a median of around 5.9 months before onset. No statistical method was used to set the sample size in advance, and investigators knew the group allocation. Most expanded thyroid clonotypes (frequency above 0.001) were also detected in blood, a finding suggesting that blood repertoires may reflect thyroid immune responses.

This clonotype has a count of ten or more. Its antigen has not been determined. Qualities for individual bases were not recorded, and no much larger clone is one base off. Graves' hyperthyroidism was defined as stable when no progression to ophthalmopathy occurred over 18 months of follow-up. The hyperthyroidism patients were between 18 and 65 years old and newly diagnosed, with a disease duration of less than 2 months. The study excluded patients with uncontrolled infections, other autoimmune diseases, pregnancy or lactation. Clinical symptoms, serum thyroxine and TRAb, thyroid ultrasound, and orbital computed tomography formed the basis for the diagnoses. PBMCs were isolated from around 10 ml of fresh peripheral blood by Ficoll-Paque density gradient centrifugation. Total RNA was extracted using Trizol reagent, and RNA quality was assessed on an Agilent 2100 Bioanalyzer. Amplification of TCR beta CDR3 regions was carried out from RNA transcripts. A first-round RT-PCR of the TCR CDR3 used the HTBI primer set with the Qiagen OneStep RT-PCR kit. Libraries were constructed in a second round of multiplex PCR, after which size selection and purification were carried out. Libraries were sequenced paired-end with 100 bp reads on an Illumina HiSeq2000. On the study's bioinformatics: SOAPnuke was used to process the raw data, throwing out any read that contained adapters or uncalled bases, had a mean Phred below 15, or lacked an exact constant-primer or identifier match. High-quality paired reads were merged with COPE v1.2.5, and unique nucleotide sequences were defined as clonotypes. MiTCR v1.1 was used to align clonotypes to the IMGT TRBV, TRBD and TRBJ reference segments. Analysis was restricted to V-J combinations with a frequency above 0.0001, which covered 99% to 99.2% of repertoires. The TCS score was defined as the ratio of F50 (clonal expansion) to E x V (chaos), calculated using BLOSUM62-based TCRdist between CDR3 peptides within each V-J. Welch's t-statistics and random forest reduced fewer than 600 V-J features to about 12, which were used in a naive Bayes classifier (R e1071). The public reads were run again by TCRdb, first through fastp at Q25 and then through MiXCR, and only productive beta chains were kept. Entries are consolidated by CDR3 protein sequence, retaining the most common genes and DNA. TCRdb assigned the V and J calls; the authors' analysis was not used. In all, the sample holds 350,000 or so distinct CDR3 sequences, and about 21% of those were seen once. Of the sample, less than 65% is held by the ten largest clones.

From V the trimming removes 4 bases and from J it removes 4 bases, while the gene matches leave 9 bases of the junction unaccounted for. Per the germline V gene, SGHRS is the CDR1 and YFSETQ is the CDR2. From its cysteine to its phenylalanine, the CDR3 spans 15 amino acids. The kept DNA is CDR3 alone, 45 bases in frame from the first base. This receptor was identified in a woman aged 50 to 60 with Graves' hyperthyroidism. The material sequenced was blood. The chain links TRBV5-1 with TRBJ2-3; a stretch of 7 junction bases matches TRBD1. The CDR3 protein is CASSTRQGSADTQYF. The nucleotide sequence is given as TGCGCCAGCAGCACCAGACAGGGTTCGGCAGATACGCAGTATTTT.